The T cell receptor beta chain under discussion was sequenced for a study of blood T cell repertoires in COVID-19. Germline CDR1 reads MNHNY; CDR2 reads SVGAGI (reference sequence). The CDR3 totals 15 residues. V shed 8 bases, J shed 4 bases, and the junction held 11 bases outside the gene matches. This table comes from immunoSEQ multiplex PCR, and its TCRdb copy is limited to in-frame clones, with some not included. Among 25,000 to 30,000 clones, 70% to 85% were seen once, and the ten largest hold roughly 1.8%. V and J are TRBV6-6 and TRBJ2-5; 9 bases line up with TRBD1. The receptor's source is a man older than 75 with active or convalescent COVID-19. The sample taken for sequencing was peripheral blood. DNA for the CDR3: TGTGCCAGCTCAAAAGGACAGGGGAAGGGAGAGACCCAGTACTTC. Translated, it gives CASSKGQGKGETQYF.